The 5 T cell receptor beta chains below were found in one sample sequenced in a study of regulatory T cells in long-lasting Graves disease. Time point defined: persistent/refractory GD, antithyroid drugs over 5 years with positive TRAb. Extracted RNA from PBMCs served as the source of the TCR library. Combining iRepertoire HTBI primers with Arm-PCR of CDR3 regions, the authors built TCR beta libraries. TCRdb re-analysed the multiplex PCR reads in MiXCR, keeping a single row per CDR3 protein. The profile covers around 430,000 distinct CDR3 sequences, with approximately 22% appearing a single time and 13% taken by the ten largest. The sample in question was peripheral blood mononuclear cells (PBMCs), obtained when the disease was refractory, from a patient treated with antithyroid drugs. These receptors were taken from a female donor with Graves disease.

This clonotype has ten or more counts. CDR3 in DNA: TGTGCCAGCAGCCCTTTCGACTACGAGCAGTACTTC. This encodes CASSPFDYEQYF. The rearrangement links TRBV11-2 to TRBJ2-7, with no clear D. Germline V gives CDR1 SGHAT, CDR2 FQNNGV. CDR3 length: 12 amino acids. V lost 5 bases, J lost 3 bases, and 8 bases lay in between.

This clonotype was detected ten times or more. V and J are TRBV28 and TRBJ2-7, with no clear D. With 5 bases removed from V and 0 bases from J, the gap between germline ends came to 14 bases. The CDR3 length is 15 residues. Germline V CDR1 and CDR2: MDHEN, SYDVKM. The CDR3 loop reads CASSPYKAGSYEQYF. The CDR3 region has the DNA TGTGCCAGCAGTCCCTACAAAGCTGGCTCCTACGAGCAGTACTTC.

In its sample, this clonotype was seen many times. The chain carries TRBV11-2 and TRBJ2-5; D not resolved. Looked up from germline, CDR1 is SGHAT and CDR2 is FQNNGV. The CDR3 contains 13 residues. Trimming pared 5 bases from V and 2 bases from J, leaving 9 bases between. DNA of the CDR3: TGTGCCAGCAGCCAGAATCAGCAAGAGACCCAGTACTTC. Amino acid sequence: CASSQNQQETQYF.

This chain connects TRBV5-1 to TRBJ2-5, with D uncertain. Looked up from germline, CDR1 is SGHRS and CDR2 is YFSETQ. CDR3 length equals 14 residues. Trimming removed 2 bases from V and 5 bases from J, with 13 bases in between. In DNA form, the CDR3 reads TGCGCCAGCAGCTTCGGCTCCCTTGAGGAGACCCAGTACTTC. Amino acid sequence: CASSFGSLEETQYF.

The chain couples TRBV19 to TRBJ2-2; weak D call: TRBD1 (6 bases). The V gene's germline CDR1 is LNHDA and CDR2 SQIVND (reference sequence). V was shortened by 4 bases and J by 7 bases, with 16 bases between the two germline ends. The length of the CDR3 is 15 residues. The CDR3 spells CASSRGRIYGGELFF. The CDR3 bases are TGTGCCAGTAGTAGGGGGCGGATCTATGGCGGGGAGCTGTTTTTT.